A single sample is the source of the 4 T cell receptor beta chains below, sequenced in a study of shared clonotypes between healthy human individuals. Sequenced by immunoSEQ multiplex PCR; TCRdb stores in-frame clones only, minus some. Seen here are a few million clones, more than 90% observed once, and the top ten hold over 0.12%. Sequenced: naive CD4+ T cells sorted from blood. The subset here: CD45RA+ positively selected. The receptor source for this set is a man aged 18 to 30 in good health.

The V and J genes are TRBV15 and TRBJ2-3; perhaps TRBD2 as D (6 bases). This CDR3 is 14 amino acids long. V was pared by 5 bases and J by 0 bases, with 9 bases between. CDR1 is LNHNV and CDR2 is YYDKDF in the germline V gene (reference sequence). In DNA form, the CDR3 reads TGTGCCACCAGCCGGAGCGGGAGCACAGATACGCAGTATTTT. The encoded protein is CATSRSGSTDTQYF.

The chain combines TRBV4-1 with TRBJ1-2, with 7 positions matching TRBD1. Germline V lookup: CDR1 MGHRA, CDR2 YSYEKL. The length of the CDR3 is 15 residues. The V gene end was trimmed by 2 bases and the J gene end by 6 bases; junction bases not matched to a gene: 9. The CDR3 region has the DNA TGCGCCAGCAGCCAACCCCGGACAGGATTAGATGGCTACACCTTC. Protein: CASSQPRTGLDGYTF.

Only one count was recorded for this clone. CDR3 loop: CASSVGPEVDTQYF. CDR3 bases: TGTGCCAGCAGCGTCGGACCGGAGGTAGATACGCAGTATTTT. The rearrangement joins TRBV11-3 to TRBJ2-3; weak D call: TRBD2 (5 bases). V lost 5 bases to trimming and J lost 5 bases, with 14 bases between them. CDR3 size: 14 residues. Germline CDR1 SGHNT, CDR2 YENEEA.

The chain recombines TRBV10-2 with TRBJ2-1; TRBD2 matches 7 bases. With 5 bases clipped from V and 0 bases from J, the junction kept 7 bases outside the gene matches. In germline, CDR1 is WSHSY, CDR2 SAAADI. The CDR3 runs 16 residues. The DNA for the CDR3 is TGCGCCAGCAGTTCCGGCGGGGGTCGCTCCTACAATGAGCAGTTCTTC. Translated, it gives CASSSGGGRSYNEQFF.